The 28 T cell receptor beta chains below all came from one sample that was sequenced in a study of T-cell memory formation after mild COVID-19. From the 5' RACE reads, TCRdb called clonotypes with MiXCR, one entry per CDR3 protein. The sample has around 340,000 distinct CDR3 sequences, around an eighth seen once; the top ten hold around 21%. Material: PBMCs or a T cell subset sorted from them (not recorded which). These receptor sequences come from a man aged 18-30 years who had mild COVID-19 (a few samples of this study predate the infection). Cell type and time point are not known.

The rearrangement joins TRBV4-1 to TRBJ2-3, with D uncertain. Germline CDR1 reads MGHRA; CDR2 reads YSYEKL. Trimming removed 3 bases from V and 3 bases from J, with 16 bases in between. The CDR3 consists of 16 residues. The CDR3: CASSQEDRLLTDTQYF. CDR3 bases: TGCGCCAGCAGCCAGGAAGACCGCCTGTTGACAGATACGCAGTATTTT.

The chain links TRBV20-1 to TRBJ1-2, with D uncertain. The CDR3 length is 13 residues. V was pared by 3 bases and J by 3 bases, with 11 bases between. Germline CDR1 DFQATT, CDR2 SNEGSKA (reference sequence). The CDR3 nucleotides are TGCAGTGCTAGCGTACTAAGGGACTATGGCTACACCTTC. It encodes CSASVLRDYGYTF.

There are a few counts of this clonotype. The chain recombines TRBV30 with TRBJ1-5; D is unresolved. V was cut by 5 bases and J by 7 bases, with 9 bases left in between. The germline gives CDR1 GTSNPN, CDR2 SVGIG (reference sequence). The CDR3 spans 11 residues. In DNA, the CDR3 is TGTGCCTGGGGGGTTGGACAGCCCCAGCATTTT. The encoded protein is CAWGVGQPQHF.

The chain is built from TRBV7-2 and TRBJ2-1, with 12 bases aligning to TRBD1. From germline, CDR1 is SGHTA and CDR2 FQGNSA. The CDR3 extends over 17 amino acids. Trimming cost V 5 bases and J 7 bases; bases outside gene matches: 12. The CDR3 region is CASSPPTGQGAFNEQFF. The CDR3 region has the DNA TGTGCCAGCAGCCCCCCAACGGGACAGGGGGCCTTTAATGAGCAGTTCTTC.

This clonotype showed up just a few times. This sequence joins TRBV6-5 and TRBJ2-5, with a tentative D call TRBD2 (6 bases). This CDR3 contains 15 residues. Germline V gene sequence: CDR1 MNHEY, CDR2 SVGAGI. Trimming stripped 7 bases from V and 5 bases from J, with 20 bases between. The CDR3 loop reads CASTAGSGEKETQYF. The CDR3 coding sequence is TGTGCCAGCACCGCGGGATCGGGGGAGAAGGAGACCCAGTACTTC.

This clonotype was recorded a few times. The chain carries TRBV5-1 and TRBJ1-2; 8 bases align to TRBD1. Germline assignment: CDR1 SGHRS and CDR2 YFSETQ. Trimming took 0 bases from V and 8 from J; bases not matched to a gene: 6. The CDR3 spans 14 residues. The CDR3, as DNA: TGCGCCAGCAGCTTGGACGGACAGGGTAACGGCTACACCTTC. Protein: CASSLDGQGNGYTF.

CDR3 region: CASSRVTAADSPLHF. The CDR3 DNA reads TGCGCCAGCAGCCGAGTAACAGCGGCGGATTCACCCCTCCACTTT. The chain combines TRBV5-1 with TRBJ1-6; D gene ambiguous. Trimming pared 4 bases from V and 8 bases from J, leaving 16 bases between. The V gene's germline CDR1 is SGHRS and CDR2 YFSETQ. The CDR3 has 15 residues.

This clonotype occurred many times. The V gene is TRBV12-3 or TRBV12-4, the J gene TRBJ1-2, with 9 bases that match TRBD1. The CDR3 sequence is 13 residues long. Trimming removed 3 bases from V and 6 bases from J; junction bases left unmatched: 2. The DNA for the CDR3 is TGTGCCAGCAGTTTGACAGGGGGACATGGCTACACCTTC. Residues: CASSLTGGHGYTF.

Only a few counts were recorded for this clonotype. The chain combines TRBV15 with TRBJ2-1, with a weak D call TRBD2 (5 bases). Trimming took off 3 bases at V and 5 bases at J, with 11 bases between the two ends. Germline V lookup: CDR1 LNHNV, CDR2 YYDKDF (reference sequence). This CDR3 contains 14 residues. The CDR3 nucleotides read TGTGCCACCAGCAGGGACTGGCAAAACAATGAGCAGTTCTTC. Translation gives CATSRDWQNNEQFF.

V and J are TRBV7-6 and TRBJ2-7; TRBD1 agrees at 7 bases. Germline trimming cut 5 bases from V and 6 bases from J; bases unmatched to any gene: 10. The germline CDR1 and CDR2 sequences are SGHVS and FNYEAQ. This CDR3 is built from 14 residues. For the CDR3, the DNA is TGTGCCAGCAGCCCCCAGGGGGTCTCTTCCGAGCAGTACTTC. It encodes CASSPQGVSSEQYF.

The chain links TRBV19 to TRBJ2-7; weak D call: TRBD1 (5 bases). Germline V gene sequence: CDR1 LNHDA, CDR2 SQIVND (reference sequence). The CDR3 spans 15 residues. Trimming left V 3 bases short and J 3 bases short, with 15 bases between. The chain's CDR3 is CASSMFAGPLYEQYF. The CDR3 coding sequence is TGTGCCAGTAGTATGTTCGCAGGGCCCCTCTACGAGCAGTACTTC.

The CDR3 DNA reads as TGCGCCAGCAGCTTGGGGGTCGCTAGGGGGGACGAGGCTTTCTTT. This gives the protein CASSLGVARGDEAFF. The rearrangement links TRBV5-1 to TRBJ1-1, with a possible D match to TRBD1 (6 bases). This CDR3 spans 15 amino acids. V lost 0 bases and J 11 bases, leaving 20 bases between the germline ends. The germline V gene has CDR1 SGHRS and CDR2 YFSETQ.

The chain uses TRBV6-2 or TRBV6-3 and TRBJ1-1; D unclear. This CDR3 has 10 amino acids. Per the germline V gene, CDR1 is MNHEY and CDR2 is SVGEGT. V was pared by 6 bases and J by 12 bases, with 11 bases between. The CDR3 loop is CASSHLATFF. CDR3 nucleotides: TGTGCCAGCAGCCACCTCGCAACTTTCTTT.

There are many counts of this clonotype. The chain combines TRBV20-1 with TRBJ1-1; D remains unclear. The CDR3 extends over 10 amino acids. The germline gives CDR1 DFQATT, CDR2 SNEGSKA (reference sequence). V was cut by 3 bases and J by 5 bases, with 4 bases left in between. The CDR3 reads CSARRTEAFF. For the CDR3, the DNA is TGCAGTGCTAGGCGGACTGAAGCTTTCTTT.

This clonotype has ten or more counts. This sequence joins TRBV3-1 and TRBJ2-5; no definite D call. CDR1 is LGHDT and CDR2 is YNNKEL in the germline V gene (reference sequence). The CDR3 runs to 17 residues. V gave up 4 bases and J gave up 0 bases, with 18 bases separating them. In nucleotides, the CDR3 is TGTGCCAGCAGCCCCCCCACCGCTTTCCAGTACCAAGAGACCCAGTACTTC. Translating gives CASSPPTAFQYQETQYF.

The gene calls are TRBV9 and TRBJ1-5; no reliable D call. Deletions cut 7 bases from V and 3 bases from J, with 26 bases between. The CDR3 extends over 18 amino acids. In germline, CDR1 is SGDLS, CDR2 YYNGEE. The CDR3 region has the DNA TGTGCCAGCGGTAGACGATCCATGGCCTCGGGAGACAATCAGCCCCAGCATTTT. It specifies CASGRRSMASGDNQPQHF.

In its sample, this clonotype was seen many times. The rearrangement joins TRBV10-3 to TRBJ2-1, with D perhaps being TRBD1 or TRBD2 (5 bases each). V lost 3 bases and J 9 bases, leaving 21 bases between the germline ends. In germline, CDR1 is ENHRY, CDR2 SYGVKD. The CDR3 covers 16 residues. The CDR3, as DNA: TGTGCCATCAGTGAAAGGTCCCCCCGTGAGGGGCTTGAGCAGTTCTTC. Encoded protein: CAISERSPREGLEQFF.

V usage is TRBV11-1 and J usage is TRBJ2-7; D not certain. Germline lookup yields CDR1 SGHAT and CDR2 FQDESV (reference sequence). This CDR3 is built from 13 residues. Trimming cost V 3 bases and J 2 bases, with 8 bases left between them. The CDR3 DNA reads as TGTGCCAGCAGCTTTCGCGTTGCCTACGAGCAGTACTTC. As protein: CASSFRVAYEQYF.

The sample holds a few counts of this clonotype. The chain couples TRBV12-3 or TRBV12-4 to TRBJ2-7; 8 nucleotides match TRBD1. The V and J ends lost 6 bases and 7 bases, in that order; junction bases with no gene match: 11. The CDR3 extends over 14 amino acids. The CDR3 region has the DNA TGTGCCAGCAGCCTAAGCCAGGGGGCGGGGGAGCAGTACTTC. The encoded protein is CASSLSQGAGEQYF.

In this sample, this clonotype turned up a few times. This chain links TRBV11-2 with TRBJ2-2; TRBD1 aligns across 9 bases. This CDR3 is built from 17 residues. Trimming cost V 5 bases and J 4 bases; bases outside gene matches: 11. Germline loops: CDR1 SGHAT, CDR2 FQNNGV. The CDR3 nucleotides read TGTGCCAGCAGCCACGGGACAGGGACCCCCCTCACCGGGGAGCTGTTTTTT. Protein sequence: CASSHGTGTPLTGELFF.

The chain uses TRBV20-1 and TRBJ2-1; tentatively, D is TRBD1 (7 bases). The CDR3 spans 15 residues. Germline CDR1 reads DFQATT; CDR2 reads SNEGSKA (reference sequence). Trimming shortened V by 4 bases and J by 6 bases, and 19 bases separated the two germline ends. This CDR3 reads CSAKRGPLGGNEQFF. The DNA of the CDR3 is TGCAGTGCTAAGAGGGGGCCCCTGGGGGGCAATGAGCAGTTCTTC.

This clonotype was found a few times. The chain has TRBV4-1 and TRBJ2-5, with 11 bases that match TRBD2. This CDR3 has 16 amino acids. V was pared by 4 bases and J by 1 base, with 5 bases of the junction left unmatched. Germline V gene lookup returns CDR1 MGHRA and CDR2 YSYEKL. This CDR3 is CASSRDSGGAQETQYF. Written as DNA, the CDR3 is TGCGCCAGCAGCCGGGATAGCGGGGGGGCCCAAGAGACCCAGTACTTC.

The chain links TRBV6-5 to TRBJ2-3, with TRBD2 matching 7 bases. This CDR3 has 14 amino acids. Germline-derived CDR1 and CDR2 are MNHEY and SVGAGI. J lost 3 bases, V lost 6 bases, and 6 bases had no gene match. In DNA form, the CDR3 reads TGTGCCAGCAGGCCGGGGGGAGCGACAGATACGCAGTATTTT. It translates to CASRPGGATDTQYF.

This clonotype was observed at least ten times. One junction end does not reproduce the germline sequence, and a read error may be involved. V gene TRBV5-1 combines with J gene TRBJ2-5; 11 bases map to TRBD2. This CDR3 has 14 amino acids. The V gene's germline CDR1 is SGHRS and CDR2 YFSETQ. CDR3 coding DNA: TGTGCCAGCAGCCTAGCGGGGGGAGAAGAGACCCAGTACTTC. Protein product: CASSLAGGEETQYF. The full variable domain, in which reference TRBV5-1 and TRBJ2-5 provide the parts outside the CDR3, is KAGVTQTPRYLIKTRGQQVTLSCSPISGHRSVSWYQQTPGQGLQFLFEYFSETQRNKGNFPGRFSGRQFSNSRSEMNVSTLELGDSALYLCASSLAGGEETQYFGPGTRLLVL.

This chain uses TRBV5-1 with TRBJ2-7; TRBD2 agrees at 9 bases. The CDR3 totals 15 residues. V shed 0 bases and J 4 bases; nucleotides not matched to a gene: 5. Per germline, CDR1 SGHRS and CDR2 YFSETQ. Here the CDR3 reads CASSLGASGAYEQYF. Here the CDR3 DNA reads TGCGCCAGCAGCTTGGGGGCTAGCGGGGCTTACGAGCAGTACTTC.

The V call is TRBV20-1, the J call TRBJ2-5, with TRBD1 matching 9 bases. Germline V gene sequence: CDR1 DFQATT, CDR2 SNEGSKA (reference sequence). V was clipped by 3 bases and J by 4 bases; unmatched bases: 6. The CDR3 has 14 residues. CDR3 nucleotide sequence: TGCAGTGCTAGGGAGGACAGGGGTCGAGAGACCCAGTACTTC. Amino acids: CSAREDRGRETQYF.

This chain links TRBV20-1 with TRBJ1-1; 7 nucleotides line up with TRBD1. V shed 5 bases and J 4 bases; nucleotides not matched to a gene: 10. The CDR3 runs 14 residues. Germline values: CDR1 DFQATT, CDR2 SNEGSKA (reference sequence). The CDR3 DNA is TGCAGTGCTTGCTTCTCAGGGGGGGCCACTGAAGCTTTCTTT. Translating it yields CSACFSGGATEAFF.

This clonotype was found a few times. V is TRBV6-2 or TRBV6-3 and J is TRBJ2-2, with 9 bases aligning to TRBD2. In germline, CDR1 is MNHEY, CDR2 SVGEGT. The J segment lost 3 bases and the V segment lost 10 bases, leaving 6 bases of the junction unmatched. The CDR3 extends over 14 amino acids. CDR3 DNA sequence: TGTGCCACGGGTGGACTAGCGTACACCGGGGAGCTGTTTTTT. It yields the protein CATGGLAYTGELFF.